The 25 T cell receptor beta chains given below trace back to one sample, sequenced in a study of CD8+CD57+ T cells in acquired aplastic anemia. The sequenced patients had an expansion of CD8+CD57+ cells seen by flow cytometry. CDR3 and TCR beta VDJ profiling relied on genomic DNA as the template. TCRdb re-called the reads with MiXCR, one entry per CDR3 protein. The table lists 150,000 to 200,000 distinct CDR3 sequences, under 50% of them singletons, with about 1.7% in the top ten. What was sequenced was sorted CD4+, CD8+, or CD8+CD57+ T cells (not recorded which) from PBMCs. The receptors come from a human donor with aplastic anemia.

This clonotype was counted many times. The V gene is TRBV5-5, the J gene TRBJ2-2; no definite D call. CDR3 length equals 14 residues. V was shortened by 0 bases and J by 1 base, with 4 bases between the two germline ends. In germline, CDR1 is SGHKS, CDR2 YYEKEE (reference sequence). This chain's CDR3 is CASSLDRNTGELFF. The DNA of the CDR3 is TGTGCCAGCAGCTTGGACAGGAACACCGGGGAGCTGTTTTTT.

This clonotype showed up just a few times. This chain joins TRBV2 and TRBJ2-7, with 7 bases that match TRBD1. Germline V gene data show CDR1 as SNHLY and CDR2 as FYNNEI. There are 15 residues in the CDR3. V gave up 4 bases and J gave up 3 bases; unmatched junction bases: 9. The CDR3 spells CASSASGTVVYEQYF. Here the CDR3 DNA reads TGTGCCAGCAGTGCGTCCGGGACAGTCGTCTACGAGCAGTACTTC.

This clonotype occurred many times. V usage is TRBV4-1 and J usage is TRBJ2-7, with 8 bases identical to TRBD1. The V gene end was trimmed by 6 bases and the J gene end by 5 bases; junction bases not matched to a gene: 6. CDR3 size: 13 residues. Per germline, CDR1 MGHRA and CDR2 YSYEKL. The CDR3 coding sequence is TGCGCCAGCAGGCGGCAGGGGGCGGACGAGCAGTACTTC. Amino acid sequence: CASRRQGADEQYF.

In nucleotides, the CDR3 is TGTGCCACCAGCAGAGATTTATTAAACACCATATATTTT. As protein: CATSRDLLNTIYF. The chain recombines TRBV15 with TRBJ1-3, with no clear D. CDR3 length equals 13 residues. Deletions cut 0 bases from V and 6 bases from J, with 6 bases between. Germline lookup yields CDR1 LNHNV and CDR2 YYDKDF (reference sequence).

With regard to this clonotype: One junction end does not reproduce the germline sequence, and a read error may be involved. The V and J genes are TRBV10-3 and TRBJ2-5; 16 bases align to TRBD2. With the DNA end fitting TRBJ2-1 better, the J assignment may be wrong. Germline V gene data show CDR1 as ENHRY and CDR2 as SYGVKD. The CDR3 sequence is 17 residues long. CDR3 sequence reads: CASSGTSGGAYSNEQFF. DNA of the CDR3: TGTGCCAGCAGTGGGACTAGCGGGGGGGCCTATAGCAATGAGCAGTTCTTC.

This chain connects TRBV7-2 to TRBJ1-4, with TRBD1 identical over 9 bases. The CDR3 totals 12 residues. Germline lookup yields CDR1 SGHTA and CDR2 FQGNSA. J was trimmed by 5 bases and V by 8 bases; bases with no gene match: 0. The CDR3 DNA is TGTGCCAGCGGACAGGGGAATGAAAAACTGTTTTTT. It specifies CASGQGNEKLFF.

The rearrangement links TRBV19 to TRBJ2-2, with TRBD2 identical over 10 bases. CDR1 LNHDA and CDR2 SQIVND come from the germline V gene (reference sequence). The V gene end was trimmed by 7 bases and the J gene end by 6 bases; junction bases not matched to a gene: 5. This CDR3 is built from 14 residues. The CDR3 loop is CASNLAGDAGELFF. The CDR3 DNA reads TGTGCCAGTAATCTAGCGGGAGACGCCGGGGAGCTGTTTTTT.

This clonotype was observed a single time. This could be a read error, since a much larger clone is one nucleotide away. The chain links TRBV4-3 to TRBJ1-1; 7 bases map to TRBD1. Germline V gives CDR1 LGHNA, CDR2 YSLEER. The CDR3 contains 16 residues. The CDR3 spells CASSQDDRVMNTEVFF. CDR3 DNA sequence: TGCGCCAGCAGCCAAGATGACAGGGTTATGAACACTGAAGTTTTCTTT.

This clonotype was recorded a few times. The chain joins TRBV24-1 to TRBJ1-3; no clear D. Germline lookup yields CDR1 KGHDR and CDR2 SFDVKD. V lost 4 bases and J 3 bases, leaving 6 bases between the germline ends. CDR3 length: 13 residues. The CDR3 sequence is CATSDLNGNTIYF. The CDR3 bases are TGTGCCACCAGTGACCTGAATGGAAACACCATATATTTT.

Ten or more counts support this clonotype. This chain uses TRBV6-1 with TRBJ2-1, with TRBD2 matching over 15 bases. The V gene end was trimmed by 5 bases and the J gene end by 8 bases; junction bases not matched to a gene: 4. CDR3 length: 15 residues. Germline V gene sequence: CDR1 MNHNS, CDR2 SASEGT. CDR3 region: CASSPGLAGGYEQFF. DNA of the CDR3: TGTGCCAGCAGTCCGGGACTAGCGGGGGGTTATGAGCAGTTCTTC.

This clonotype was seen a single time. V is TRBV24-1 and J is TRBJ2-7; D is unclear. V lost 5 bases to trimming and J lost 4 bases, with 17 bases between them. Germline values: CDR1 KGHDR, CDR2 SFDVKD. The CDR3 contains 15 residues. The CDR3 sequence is CATSGPSRSPYEQYF. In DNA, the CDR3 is TGTGCCACCAGTGGTCCGTCACGGAGTCCTTACGAGCAGTACTTC.

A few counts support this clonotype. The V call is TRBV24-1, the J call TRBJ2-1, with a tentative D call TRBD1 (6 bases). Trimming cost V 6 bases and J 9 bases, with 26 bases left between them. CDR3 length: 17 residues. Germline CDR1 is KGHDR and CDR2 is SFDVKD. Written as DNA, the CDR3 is TGTGCCACCAGTACACTGATCTCCAGGGGTGAGCAAGCTGAGCAGTTCTTC. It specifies CATSTLISRGEQAEQFF.

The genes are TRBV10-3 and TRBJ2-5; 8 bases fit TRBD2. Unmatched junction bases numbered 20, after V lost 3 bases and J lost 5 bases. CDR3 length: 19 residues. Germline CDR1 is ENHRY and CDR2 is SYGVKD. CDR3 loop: CAISDYSGDGRGSVETQYF. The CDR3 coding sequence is TGTGCCATCAGTGATTACTCAGGGGACGGGAGGGGATCAGTGGAGACCCAGTACTTC.

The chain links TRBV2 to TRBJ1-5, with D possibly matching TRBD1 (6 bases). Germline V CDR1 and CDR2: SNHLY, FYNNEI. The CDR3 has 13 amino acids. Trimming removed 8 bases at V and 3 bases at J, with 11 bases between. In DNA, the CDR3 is TGTGCCAGCTACCAGGGGACCAATCAGCCCCAGCATTTT. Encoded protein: CASYQGTNQPQHF.

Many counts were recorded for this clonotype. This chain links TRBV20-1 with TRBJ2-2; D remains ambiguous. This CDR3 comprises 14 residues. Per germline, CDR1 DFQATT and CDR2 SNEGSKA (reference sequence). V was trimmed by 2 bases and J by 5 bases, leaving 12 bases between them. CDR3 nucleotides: TGCAGTGCTAGACTCCCCCGAGGTACCGGGGAGCTGTTTTTT. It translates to CSARLPRGTGELFF.

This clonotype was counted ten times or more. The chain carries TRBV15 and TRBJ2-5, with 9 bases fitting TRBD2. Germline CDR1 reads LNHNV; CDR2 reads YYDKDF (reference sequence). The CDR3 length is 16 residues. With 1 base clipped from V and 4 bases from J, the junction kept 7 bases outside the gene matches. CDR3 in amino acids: CATSRAGSGSPETQYF. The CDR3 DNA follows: TGTGCCACCAGCAGAGCAGGTAGCGGGAGCCCAGAGACCCAGTACTTC.

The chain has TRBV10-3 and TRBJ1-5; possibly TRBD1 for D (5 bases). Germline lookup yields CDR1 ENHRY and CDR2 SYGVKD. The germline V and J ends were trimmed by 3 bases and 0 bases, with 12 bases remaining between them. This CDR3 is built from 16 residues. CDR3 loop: CAISEGATNSNQPQHF. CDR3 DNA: TGTGCCATCAGTGAAGGGGCGACAAATAGCAATCAGCCCCAGCATTTT.

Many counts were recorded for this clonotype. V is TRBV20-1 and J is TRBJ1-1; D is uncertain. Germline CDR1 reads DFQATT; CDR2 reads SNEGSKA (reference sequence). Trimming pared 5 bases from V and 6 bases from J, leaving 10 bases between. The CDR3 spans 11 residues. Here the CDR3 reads CSAPGIAEAFF. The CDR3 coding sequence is TGCAGTGCTCCCGGGATCGCTGAAGCTTTCTTT.

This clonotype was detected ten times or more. The CDR3 here is CASSSLRDSVYEQYF. In DNA, the CDR3 is TGTGCCAGCAGTTCCCTCCGGGACTCGGTATACGAGCAGTACTTC. The rearrangement links TRBV6-2 or TRBV6-3 to TRBJ2-7; D perhaps matches TRBD2 (6 bases). CDR1 is MNHEY and CDR2 is SVGEGT in the germline V gene. V dropped 4 bases and J dropped 4 bases, with 17 bases sitting between them. The CDR3 is 15 residues long.

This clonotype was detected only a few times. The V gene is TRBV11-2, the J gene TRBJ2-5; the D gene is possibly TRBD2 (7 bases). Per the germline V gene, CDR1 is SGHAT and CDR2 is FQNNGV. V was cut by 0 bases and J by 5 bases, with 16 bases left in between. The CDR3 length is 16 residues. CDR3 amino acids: CASSLDKLQGGETQYF. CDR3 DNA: TGTGCCAGCAGCTTAGATAAATTACAGGGAGGGGAGACCCAGTACTTC.

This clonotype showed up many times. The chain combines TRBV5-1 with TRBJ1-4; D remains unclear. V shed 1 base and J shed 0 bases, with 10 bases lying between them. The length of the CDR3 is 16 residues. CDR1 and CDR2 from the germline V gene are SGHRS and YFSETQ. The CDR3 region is CASSLQIGATNEKLFF. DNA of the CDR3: TGCGCCAGCAGCTTGCAAATCGGGGCAACTAATGAAAAACTGTTTTTT.

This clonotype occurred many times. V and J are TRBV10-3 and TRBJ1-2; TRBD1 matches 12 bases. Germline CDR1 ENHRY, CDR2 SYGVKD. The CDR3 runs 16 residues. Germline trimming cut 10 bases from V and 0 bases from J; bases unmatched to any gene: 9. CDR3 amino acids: CASDRDRGPSNYGYTF. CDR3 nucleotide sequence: TGTGCCAGCGACCGGGACAGGGGGCCTTCTAACTATGGCTACACCTTC.

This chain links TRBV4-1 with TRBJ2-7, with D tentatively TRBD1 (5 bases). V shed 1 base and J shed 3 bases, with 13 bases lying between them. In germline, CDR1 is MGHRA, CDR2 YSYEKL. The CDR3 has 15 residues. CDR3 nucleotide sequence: TGCGCCAGCAGCCAAGTGCAGGGAAGCCGCTACGAGCAGTACTTC. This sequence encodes CASSQVQGSRYEQYF.

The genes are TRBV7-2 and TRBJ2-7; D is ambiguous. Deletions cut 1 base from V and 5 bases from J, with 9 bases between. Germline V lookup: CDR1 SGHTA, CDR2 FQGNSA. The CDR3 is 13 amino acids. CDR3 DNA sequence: TGTGCCAGCAGCTTAGGTCCGCGGAACGAGCAGTACTTC. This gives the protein CASSLGPRNEQYF.

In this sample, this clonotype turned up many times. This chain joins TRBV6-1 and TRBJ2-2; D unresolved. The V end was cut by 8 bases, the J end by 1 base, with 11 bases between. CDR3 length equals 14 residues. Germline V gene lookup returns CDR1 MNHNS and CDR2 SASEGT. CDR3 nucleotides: TGTGCCAGCCGAAGGGATGAGAACACCGGGGAGCTGTTTTTT. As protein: CASRRDENTGELFF.